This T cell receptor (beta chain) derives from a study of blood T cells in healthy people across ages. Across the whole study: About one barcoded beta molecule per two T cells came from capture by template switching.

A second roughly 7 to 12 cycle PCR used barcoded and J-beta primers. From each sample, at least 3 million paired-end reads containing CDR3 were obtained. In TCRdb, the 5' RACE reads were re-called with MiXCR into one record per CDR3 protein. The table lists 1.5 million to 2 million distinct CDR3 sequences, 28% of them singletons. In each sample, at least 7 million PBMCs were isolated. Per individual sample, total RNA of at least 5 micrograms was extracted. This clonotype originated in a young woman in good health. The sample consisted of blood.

CDR3 residues: CASSQGTAYTF. The CDR3, as DNA: TGTGCCAGCAGCCAAGGGACAGCGTACACCTTC. The rearrangement joins TRBV3-1 to TRBJ1-2, with D perhaps matching TRBD1 (6 bases). The CDR3 consists of 11 residues. Germline values: CDR1 LGHDT, CDR2 YNNKEL (reference sequence). The V gene lost 1 base and the J gene lost 11 bases, with 8 bases spanning the gap.